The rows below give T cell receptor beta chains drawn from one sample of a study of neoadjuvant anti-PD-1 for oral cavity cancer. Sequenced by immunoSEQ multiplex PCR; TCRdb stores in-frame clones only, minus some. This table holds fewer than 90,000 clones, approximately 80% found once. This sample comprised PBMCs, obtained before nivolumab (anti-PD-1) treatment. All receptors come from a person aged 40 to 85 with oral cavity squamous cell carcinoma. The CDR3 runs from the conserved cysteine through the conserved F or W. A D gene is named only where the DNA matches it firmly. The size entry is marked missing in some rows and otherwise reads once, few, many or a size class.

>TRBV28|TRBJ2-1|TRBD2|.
CASLAGGYNEQFF
TGTGCCAGCCTAGCGGGAGGATACAATGAGCAGTTCTTC
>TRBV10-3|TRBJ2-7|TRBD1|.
CAISDGAGGSYEQYF
TGTGCCATCAGTGACGGGGCAGGGGGCTCCTACGAGCAGTACTTC
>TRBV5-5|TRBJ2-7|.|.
CASSVQGSVEQYF
TGTGCCAGCAGCGTCCAGGGATCGGTAGAGCAGTACTTC
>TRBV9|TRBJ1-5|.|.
CASSVDLHQPQHF
TGTGCCAGCAGCGTGGACCTTCATCAGCCCCAGCATTTT
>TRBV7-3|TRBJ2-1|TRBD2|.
CASSNTLAGGHEQFF
TGTGCCAGCAGCAATACCCTAGCGGGAGGCCATGAGCAGTTCTTC
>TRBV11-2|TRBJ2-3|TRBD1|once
CASSFDRAGNTDTQYF
TGTGCCAGCAGCTTCGACAGGGCTGGGAACACAGATACGCAGTATTTT
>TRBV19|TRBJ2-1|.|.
CASSLMPGNEQFF
TGTGCCAGTAGTCTCATGCCGGGCAATGAGCAGTTCTTC
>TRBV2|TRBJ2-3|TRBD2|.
CASSESGADTQYF
TGTGCCAGCAGTGAAAGCGGGGCGGATACGCAGTATTTT
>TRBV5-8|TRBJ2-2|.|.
CASSLGGKGTNTGELFF
TGTGCCAGCAGCTTGGGGGGTAAGGGTACGAACACCGGGGAGCTGTTTTTT
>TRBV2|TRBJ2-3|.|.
CASRYLGDTQYF
TGTGCCAGCAGGTACCTAGGAGATACGCAGTATTTT
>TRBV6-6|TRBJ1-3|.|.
CASSLTSRASGNTIYF
TGTGCCAGCAGTCTGACTTCCAGGGCGTCTGGAAACACCATATATTTT
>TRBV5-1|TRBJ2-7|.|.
CASSLVQSVGEQYF
TGCGCCAGCAGCTTGGTCCAGTCGGTAGGCGAGCAGTACTTC
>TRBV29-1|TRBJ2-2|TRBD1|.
CSVVTGSLNTGELFF
TGCAGCGTTGTGACAGGGTCCCTGAACACCGGGGAGCTGTTTTTT
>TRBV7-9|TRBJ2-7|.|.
CASSLDRDFPFYEQYF
TGTGCCAGCAGCCTTGACCGGGACTTCCCTTTCTACGAGCAGTACTTC
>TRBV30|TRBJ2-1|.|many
CAWTGQSSYNEQFF
TGTGCCTGGACGGGACAAAGCTCCTACAATGAGCAGTTCTTC
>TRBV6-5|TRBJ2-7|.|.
CASSTGNTYEQYF
TGTGCCAGCAGTACAGGGAACACCTACGAGCAGTACTTC
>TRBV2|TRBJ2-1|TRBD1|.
CASNPTGVSYNEQFF
TGTGCCAGCAATCCGACAGGGGTCTCCTACAATGAGCAGTTCTTC
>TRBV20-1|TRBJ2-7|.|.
CSASHNYEQYF
TGCAGTGCTAGCCACAACTACGAGCAGTACTTC
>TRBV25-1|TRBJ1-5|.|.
CASSDGGNQPQHF
TGTGCCAGCAGTGACGGAGGGAATCAGCCCCAGCATTTT
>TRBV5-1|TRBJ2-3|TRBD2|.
CASSYPPDTSGSADTQYF
TGCGCCAGCAGCTACCCGCCAGATACTAGCGGGAGTGCAGATACGCAGTATTTT
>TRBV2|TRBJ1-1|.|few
CASRTGRNTEAFF
TGTGCCAGCAGAACCGGCCGCAACACTGAAGCTTTCTTT
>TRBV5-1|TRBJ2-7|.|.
CASSLDDRSYEQYF
TGCGCCAGCAGCTTGGATGACAGGAGCTACGAGCAGTACTTC
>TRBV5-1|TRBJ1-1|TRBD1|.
CASSSGQWNTEAFF
TGCGCCAGCAGCTCGGGACAGTGGAACACTGAAGCTTTCTTT
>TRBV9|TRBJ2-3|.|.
CASSAKSEDTQYF
TGTGCCAGCAGCGCTAAGAGTGAAGATACGCAGTATTTT
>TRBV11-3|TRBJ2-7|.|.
CASSLNPGGEQYF
TGTGCCAGCAGCTTAAACCCCGGAGGTGAGCAGTACTTC
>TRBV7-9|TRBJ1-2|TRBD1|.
CASSQGQGDGYTF
TGTGCCAGCAGCCAAGGACAGGGTGATGGCTACACCTTC
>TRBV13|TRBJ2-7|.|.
CASSFSGLYEQYF
TGTGCCAGCAGCTTCTCCGGGCTCTACGAGCAGTACTTC
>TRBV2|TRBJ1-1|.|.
CASSEEVVTEAFF
TGTGCCAGCAGTGAAGAGGTGGTCACTGAAGCTTTCTTT
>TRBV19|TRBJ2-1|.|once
CASSIMAGDQLNEQFF
TGTGCCAGTAGTATAATGGCAGGGGACCAACTCAATGAGCAGTTCTTC
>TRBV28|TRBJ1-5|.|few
CASSFIKGVEQPQHF
TGTGCCAGCAGTTTTATCAAGGGGGTGGAACAGCCCCAGCATTTT
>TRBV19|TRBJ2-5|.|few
CASSIRETQYF
TGTGCCAGTAGTATCCGGGAGACCCAGTACTTC
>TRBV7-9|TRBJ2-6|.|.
CASSLAGTGANVLTF
TGTGCCAGCAGCTTAGCAGGGACAGGGGCCAACGTCCTGACTTTC
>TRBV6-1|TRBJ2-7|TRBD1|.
CASSGQGANF
TGTGCCAGCAGCGGACAGGGGGCGAACTTC
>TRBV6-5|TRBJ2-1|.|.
CASSYSRPTTSNEQFF
TGTGCCAGCAGTTACTCTAGACCGACTACCAGCAATGAGCAGTTCTTC
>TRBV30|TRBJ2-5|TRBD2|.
CAWSRAGATQYF
TGTGCCTGGAGTAGAGCGGGAGCGACCCAGTACTTC
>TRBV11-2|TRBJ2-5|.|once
CASSLVVETQYF
TGTGCCAGCAGCTTAGTAGTAGAGACCCAGTACTTC
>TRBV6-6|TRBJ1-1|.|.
CASSYSQGPGLTEAFF
TGTGCCAGCAGTTATAGTCAGGGGCCTGGGTTAACTGAAGCTTTCTTT
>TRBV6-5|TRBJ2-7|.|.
CASLSTPRAHEQYF
TGTGCCAGCCTTTCAACTCCCAGGGCCCACGAGCAGTACTTC
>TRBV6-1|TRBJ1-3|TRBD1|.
CASSGPGQQISGNTIYF
TGTGCCAGCAGTGGCCCGGGACAGCAAATCTCTGGAAACACCATATATTTT
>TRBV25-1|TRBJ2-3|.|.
CASRDGPTDTQYF
TGTGCCAGCAGGGACGGCCCCACAGATACGCAGTATTTT
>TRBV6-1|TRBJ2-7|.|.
CASRREGAYEQYF
TGTGCCAGCAGGCGGGAAGGAGCCTACGAGCAGTACTTC
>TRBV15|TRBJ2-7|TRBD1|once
CATSRHRDRDNEQYF
TGTGCCACCAGCAGGCACCGGGACAGGGACAACGAGCAGTACTTC
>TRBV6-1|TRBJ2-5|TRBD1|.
CASSIFQGAEETQYF
TGTGCCAGCAGTATTTTTCAGGGGGCCGAAGAGACCCAGTACTTC
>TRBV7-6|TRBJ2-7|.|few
CASSAHGGTSSPYEQYF
TGTGCCAGCAGCGCCCACGGCGGGACTTCCAGCCCCTACGAGCAGTACTTC
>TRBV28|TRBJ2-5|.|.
CASSSPSPRRQETQYF
TGTGCCAGCAGCTCCCCCAGCCCGCGGCGCCAAGAGACCCAGTACTTC
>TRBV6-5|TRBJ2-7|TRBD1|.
CAIATGTGGEQYF
TGTGCCATCGCTACCGGGACAGGGGGCGAGCAGTACTTC
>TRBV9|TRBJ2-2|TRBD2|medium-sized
CASSDVSGTTGELFF
TGTGCCAGCAGCGACGTAAGCGGGACGACCGGGGAGCTGTTTTTT
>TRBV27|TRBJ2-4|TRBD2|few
CASSPSGLATGIQYF
TGTGCCAGCAGTCCCTCGGGACTAGCGACGGGCATTCAGTACTTC
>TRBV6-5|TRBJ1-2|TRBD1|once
CASSLTGANYGYTF
TGTGCCAGCAGTTTGACAGGGGCTAACTATGGCTACACCTTC
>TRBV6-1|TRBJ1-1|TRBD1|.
CASSEDRANTEAFF
TGTGCCAGCAGTGAGGACAGGGCGAACACTGAAGCTTTCTTT
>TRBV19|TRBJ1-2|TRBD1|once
CASSFGTGNYGYTF
TGTGCCAGTAGTTTCGGGACAGGGAACTATGGCTACACCTTC
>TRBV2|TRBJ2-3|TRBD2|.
CASSRTSGSSTDTQYF
TGTGCCAGCAGTCGGACTAGCGGATCTAGCACAGATACGCAGTATTTT
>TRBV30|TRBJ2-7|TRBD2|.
CAWSRLAGVYEQYF
TGTGCCTGGAGTCGGCTAGCGGGAGTATACGAGCAGTACTTC
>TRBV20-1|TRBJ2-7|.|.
CSASYSGEQYF
TGCAGTGCTAGTTACAGCGGCGAGCAGTACTTC
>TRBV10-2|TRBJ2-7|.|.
CASSVWREQYF
TGCGCCAGCAGTGTTTGGAGGGAGCAGTACTTC
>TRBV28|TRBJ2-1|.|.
CASRRSGSSSYNEQFF
TGTGCCAGCAGACGGAGCGGGTCGAGCTCCTACAATGAGCAGTTCTTC
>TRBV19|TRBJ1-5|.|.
CASSTVLAKWGNQPQHF
TGTGCCAGTAGTACCGTGCTGGCTAAATGGGGCAATCAGCCCCAGCATTTT
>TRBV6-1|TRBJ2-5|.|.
CASSESVGGQETQYF
TGTGCCAGCAGTGAATCGGTAGGGGGCCAAGAGACCCAGTACTTC
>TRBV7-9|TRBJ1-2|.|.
CASSLNRDYGYTF
TGTGCCAGCAGCCTAAACCGGGACTATGGCTACACCTTC
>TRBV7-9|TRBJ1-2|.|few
CASSLGDSEGYTF
TGTGCCAGCAGCTTAGGGGATTCTGAGGGCTACACCTTC